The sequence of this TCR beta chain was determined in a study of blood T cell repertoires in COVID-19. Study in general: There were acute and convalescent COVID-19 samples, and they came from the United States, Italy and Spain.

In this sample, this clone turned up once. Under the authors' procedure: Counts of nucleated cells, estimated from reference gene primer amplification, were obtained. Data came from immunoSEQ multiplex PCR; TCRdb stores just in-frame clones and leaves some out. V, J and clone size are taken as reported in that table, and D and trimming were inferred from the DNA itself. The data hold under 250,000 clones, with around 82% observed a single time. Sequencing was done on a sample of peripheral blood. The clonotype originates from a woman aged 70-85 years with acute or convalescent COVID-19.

CDR3 sequence: CASSPSKGQGNQPQHF. The CDR3 DNA reads as TGTGCCAGCAGCCCTAGTAAAGGACAGGGCAATCAGCCCCAGCATTTT. The chain recombines TRBV6-2 or TRBV6-3 with TRBJ1-5, with 7 bases matching TRBD1. The junction had 10 bases not matched to a gene; V was cut back by 6 bases and J by 2 bases. This CDR3 comprises 16 residues. CDR1 is MNHEY, CDR2 SVGEGT, per germline.